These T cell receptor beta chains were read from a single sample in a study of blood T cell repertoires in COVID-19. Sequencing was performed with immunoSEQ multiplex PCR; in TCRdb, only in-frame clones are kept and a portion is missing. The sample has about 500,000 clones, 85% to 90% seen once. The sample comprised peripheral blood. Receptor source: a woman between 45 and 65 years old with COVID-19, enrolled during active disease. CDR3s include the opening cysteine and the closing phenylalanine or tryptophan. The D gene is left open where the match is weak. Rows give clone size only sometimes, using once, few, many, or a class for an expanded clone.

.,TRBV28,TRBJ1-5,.,TGTGCCAGCAGGGGGCGGATGAGCAATCAGCCCCAGCATTTT,CASRGRMSNQPQHF
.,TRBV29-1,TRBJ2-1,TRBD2,TGCAGCGTCGTGGGCGGTACGGGGGGATCGTACAATGAGCAGTTCTTC,CSVVGGTGGSYNEQFF
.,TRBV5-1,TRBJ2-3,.,TGCGCCAGCAGCCAGGGGTGGGGCACAGATACGCAGTATTTT,CASSQGWGTDTQYF
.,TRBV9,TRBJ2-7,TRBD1,TGTGCCAGCAGCACCGAGGACAGGATCCACTACGAGCAGTACTTC,CASSTEDRIHYEQYF
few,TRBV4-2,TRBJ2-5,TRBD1,TGTGCCAGCAGCCAAGATGGGTTATCGGGACAGGGGAGGGGAGAGACCCAGTACTTC,CASSQDGLSGQGRGETQYF
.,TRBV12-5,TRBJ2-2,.,TGTGCTAGTGGTTTGGGTCTCACCGGGGAGCTGTTTTTT,CASGLGLTGELFF
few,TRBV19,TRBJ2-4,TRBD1,TGTGCCAGTAGTACCCCAAGGACAGGTTCATTAGGGGACATTCAGTACTTC,CASSTPRTGSLGDIQYF
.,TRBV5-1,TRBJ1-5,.,TGCGCCAGCAGCTTGGCGGGGTATGGGAATCAGCCCCAGCATTTT,CASSLAGYGNQPQHF
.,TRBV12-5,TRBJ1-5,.,TGTGCTAGTGGTTTGGTACGAGGTCCTAATCAGCCCCAGCATTTT,CASGLVRGPNQPQHF
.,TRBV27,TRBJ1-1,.,TGTGCCAGCAGTTTCACTCCACACACTGAAGCTTTCTTT,CASSFTPHTEAFF
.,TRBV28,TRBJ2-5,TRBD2,TGTGCCAGCACCCCCCCAGGAGCGGGGCGACAAGAGACCCAGTACTTC,CASTPPGAGRQETQYF
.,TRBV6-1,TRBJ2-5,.,TGTGCCAGCAGTGACGGTCCTTCGGGGGAGACCCAGTACTTC,CASSDGPSGETQYF
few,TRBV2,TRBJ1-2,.,TGTGCCAGCAGTCTGGACAGCCTGCAAAGCTATGGCTACACCTTC,CASSLDSLQSYGYTF
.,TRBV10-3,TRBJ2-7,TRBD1,TGTGCCATCAGCGACAGGGGACAAACCTACGAGCAGTACTTC,CAISDRGQTYEQYF
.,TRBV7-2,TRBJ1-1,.,TGTGCCAGCAGCCCCGACAGCGCCCTTGGGGTTGAAGCTTTCTTT,CASSPDSALGVEAFF
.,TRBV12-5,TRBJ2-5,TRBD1,TGTGCTAGTGGTTCCCCCTCGACAGGGGTCGAGACCCAGTACTTC,CASGSPSTGVETQYF
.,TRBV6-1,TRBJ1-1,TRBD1,TGTGCCAGCAGTGAACAGGGACAGGGGGTCACTGAAGCTTTCTTT,CASSEQGQGVTEAFF
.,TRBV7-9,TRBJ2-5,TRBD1,TGTGCCAGCAGCTCGCACAGGGGGCAGGGTCAAGAGACCCAGTACTTC,CASSSHRGQGQETQYF
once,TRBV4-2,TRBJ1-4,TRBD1,TGTGCCAGCAGCCAGGGGACAGGGGGCCGAGGTGAAAAACTGTTTTTT,CASSQGTGGRGEKLFF
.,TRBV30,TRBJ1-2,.,TGTGCCTGGAGTAAAGGGGGGGTTCTCACCAATGGCTACACCTTC,CAWSKGGVLTNGYTF
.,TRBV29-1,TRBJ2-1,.,TGCAGCGTTGACGGGGATGAGCAGTTCTTC,CSVDGDEQFF
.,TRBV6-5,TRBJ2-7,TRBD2,TGTGCCAGCACCTCCAGCGGGGGCCTCTACGAGCAGTACTTC,CASTSSGGLYEQYF
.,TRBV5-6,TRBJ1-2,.,TGTGCCAGCAGCTTGGGAGGGGGTGATGGCTACACCTTC,CASSLGGGDGYTF
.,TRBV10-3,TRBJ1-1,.,TGTGCCATCAGTGAGTCGTCGGGAAACACTGAAGCTTTCTTT,CAISESSGNTEAFF
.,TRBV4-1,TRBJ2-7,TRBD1,TGCGCCAGCAGCCAGCCCCCTGGGACAGGGGCTTCCTACGAGCAGTACTTC,CASSQPPGTGASYEQYF
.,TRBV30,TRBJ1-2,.,TGTGCCTGGAGTGTCCTACAGGGCAAGATGAACTATGGCTACACCTTC,CAWSVLQGKMNYGYTF
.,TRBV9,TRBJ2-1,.,TGTGCCAGCAGCGTAGTACCCATCAAGGGGAATGAGCAGTTCTTC,CASSVVPIKGNEQFF
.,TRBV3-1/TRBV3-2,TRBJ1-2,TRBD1,TGTGCCAGCAGCCCCCGGACAGGGAAAACGGGGAGATGGTATGGCTACACCTTC,CASSPRTGKTGRWYGYTF
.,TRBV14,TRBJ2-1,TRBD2,TGTGCCAGCAGCCGGGCTAGCGGGGGGCCCCAGTTCTTC,CASSRASGGPQFF
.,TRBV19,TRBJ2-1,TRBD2,TGTGCCAGTAGTCTAGTCGGGGGGGCAAATGAGCAGTTCTTC,CASSLVGGANEQFF
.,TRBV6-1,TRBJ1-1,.,TGTGCCAGCAGTGAACAGGCCCTGAACACTGAAGCTTTCTTT,CASSEQALNTEAFF
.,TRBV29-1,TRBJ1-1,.,TGCAGCGTTGCTGACAGTAATGAAGCTTTCTTT,CSVADSNEAFF
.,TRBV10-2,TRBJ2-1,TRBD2,TGCGCCTCCAGCCGGGAAGCGGGGGGGTACAATGAGCAGTTCTTC,CASSREAGGYNEQFF
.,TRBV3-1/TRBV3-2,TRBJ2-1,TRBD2,TGTGCCAGCACCCCCCCTAGCGGGAACAATGAGCAGTTCTTC,CASTPPSGNNEQFF
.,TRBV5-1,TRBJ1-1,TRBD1,TGCGCCAGCAGCTTGGAACAGGGGAGAGCTTTCTTT,CASSLEQGRAFF
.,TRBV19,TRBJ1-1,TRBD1,TGTGCCAGTAGCTCGGGACAGACGAACACTGAAGCTTTCTTT,CASSSGQTNTEAFF
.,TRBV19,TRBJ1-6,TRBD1,TGTGCCAGTACCCCCGGGACAGAAAGGCCCGGCTCACCCCTCCACTTT,CASTPGTERPGSPLHF
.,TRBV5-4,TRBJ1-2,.,TGTGCCAGCAGCTTGGGGCAGGGACAATATGGCTACACCTTC,CASSLGQGQYGYTF
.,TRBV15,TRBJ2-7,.,TGTGCCACCAGCAGATCCGACAGGAGCTCCTACGAGCAGTACTTC,CATSRSDRSSYEQYF
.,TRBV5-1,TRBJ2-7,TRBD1,TGCGCCAGCAGCTTGGCCCCGGGACAGGGGTCCTACGAGCAGTACTTC,CASSLAPGQGSYEQYF
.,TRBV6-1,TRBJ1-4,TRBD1,TGTGCCAGCAGTGTACGACAGGGGATCCGGAATGAAAAACTGTTTTTT,CASSVRQGIRNEKLFF
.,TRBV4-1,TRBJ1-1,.,TGCGCCAGCAGCCAGCCAGGGGACGTCCGAACTGAAGCTTTCTTT,CASSQPGDVRTEAFF
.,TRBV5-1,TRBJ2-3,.,TGCGCCAGCAGCTTGACCGGACAGCGCACAGATACGCAGTATTTT,CASSLTGQRTDTQYF
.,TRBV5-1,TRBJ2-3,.,TGCGCCAGCAGCCAGCAGGGGACAGATACGCAGTATTTT,CASSQQGTDTQYF
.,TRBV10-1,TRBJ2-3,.,TGCGCCAGCAGCGGGGGACCAGCTAGCACAGATACGCAGTATTTT,CASSGGPASTDTQYF
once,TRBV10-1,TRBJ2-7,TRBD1,TGCGCCAGCAGTGGGGACAGTTATCCCCCGAACGAGCAGTACTTC,CASSGDSYPPNEQYF
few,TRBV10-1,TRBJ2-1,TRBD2,TGCGCCAGCAGTTCTAGCGGGGACCAGAATGAGCAGTTCTTC,CASSSSGDQNEQFF
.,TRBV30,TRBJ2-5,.,TGTGCCTGGAGTGCGGACAGAGGATCCCAAGAGACCCAGTACTTC,CAWSADRGSQETQYF
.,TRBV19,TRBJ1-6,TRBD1,TGTGCCAGTAGTACCCTTCCGGGGACAGTCAATTCACCCCTCCACTTT,CASSTLPGTVNSPLHF
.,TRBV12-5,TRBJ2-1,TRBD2,TGTGCTAGTGGTTTGGCGGCTAGCGGGGGCGCCGAGCAGTTCTTC,CASGLAASGGAEQFF
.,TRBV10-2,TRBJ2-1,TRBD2,TGCGCCAGCATGACTAGCGGGGGGGTCGGTGAGCAGTTCTTC,CASMTSGGVGEQFF
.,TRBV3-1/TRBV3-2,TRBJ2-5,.,TGTGCCAGCAGCCAAGGGCGGCGGGCGAACCAAGAGACCCAGTACTTC,CASSQGRRANQETQYF
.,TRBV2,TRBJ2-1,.,TGTGCCAGCAGTGTTATGGAGGATGAGCAGTTCTTC,CASSVMEDEQFF
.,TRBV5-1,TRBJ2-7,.,TGCGCCAGCAGAACCGGGGGTAGGTACGACGAGCAGTACTTC,CASRTGGRYDEQYF
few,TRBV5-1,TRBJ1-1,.,TGCGCCAGCAGCTTGGCCGGAGAGATGGCTTTCTTT,CASSLAGEMAFF